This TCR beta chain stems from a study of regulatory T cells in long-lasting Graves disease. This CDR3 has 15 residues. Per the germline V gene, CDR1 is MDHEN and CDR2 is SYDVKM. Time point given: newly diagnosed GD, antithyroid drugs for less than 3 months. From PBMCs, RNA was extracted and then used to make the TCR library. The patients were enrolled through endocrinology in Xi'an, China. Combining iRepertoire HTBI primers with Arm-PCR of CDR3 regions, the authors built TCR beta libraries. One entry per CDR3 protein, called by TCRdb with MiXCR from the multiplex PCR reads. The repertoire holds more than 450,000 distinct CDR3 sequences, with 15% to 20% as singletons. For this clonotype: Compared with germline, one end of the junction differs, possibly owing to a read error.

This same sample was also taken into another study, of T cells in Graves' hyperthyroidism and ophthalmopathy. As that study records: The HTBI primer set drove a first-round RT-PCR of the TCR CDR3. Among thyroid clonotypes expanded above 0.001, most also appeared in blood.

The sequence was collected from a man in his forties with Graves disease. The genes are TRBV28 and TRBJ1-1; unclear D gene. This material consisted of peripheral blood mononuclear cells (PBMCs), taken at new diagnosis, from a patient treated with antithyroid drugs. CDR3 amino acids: CASSLSRGLNAEAFF. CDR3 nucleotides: TGTGCCAGCAGTTTATCGCGGGGTCTGAACGCTGAAGCTTTCTTT.